This record concerns one T cell receptor (beta chain) sequence. These data belong to a study of spatial heterogeneity in lung cancer. For the study at large: The average count in raw reads for each unique TCR and UMI combination exceeded 9.5 appearances.

Via MiXCR, TCRdb re-called the 5' RACE reads, giving one row per CDR3 protein. The profile shows about 28,000 distinct CDR3 sequences, roughly 8.4% of them singletons. This CDR3 comprises 11 residues. The germline CDR1 and CDR2 sequences are SEHNR and FQNEAQ (reference sequence). The germline V and J ends were trimmed by 4 bases and 2 bases, with 3 bases remaining between them. Specified time point: sample taken at primary tumor resection. Unsorted whole RNA of tumor, nontumor lung or frozen PBMC was sequenced. The chain recombines TRBV7-9 with TRBJ2-7; D gene uncertain. The sequencing here drew on PBMCs, taken at surgery. This sequence originates from a female donor with early-stage non-small cell lung cancer. The CDR3 nucleotides are TGTGCCAGCAGCTCCGCCTACGAGCAGTACTTC. Residues: CASSSAYEQYF.